This TCR beta chain was obtained from a study of T-cell reconstitution after alpha-beta-depleted transplantation in children. Germline trimming cut 4 bases from V and 5 bases from J; bases unmatched to any gene: 5. CDR1 MNHEY and CDR2 SMNVEV come from the germline V gene (reference sequence). The CDR3 is made up of 15 amino acids. Unique molecular identifiers were used to barcode this TCRbeta library. TCRdb redid the calling of the PCR reads with MiXCR, one entry per CDR3 protein. The table includes approximately 390,000 distinct CDR3 sequences, approximately 10% detected once. This chain uses TRBV27 with TRBJ2-1, with 10 bases that match TRBD2. Specimen: PBMCs from the stem cell graft donor, collected from the stem cell graft. The TCR was taken from a human donor who donated a stem cell graft to a child with acute myeloid leukemia. This CDR3 reads CASSSPSGRDNEQFF. The DNA of the CDR3 is TGTGCCAGCAGTTCGCCTAGCGGGAGAGACAATGAGCAGTTCTTC.